The rows below give T cell receptor beta chains drawn from one sample of a study of blood T cells in healthy people across ages. MiXCR, applied by TCRdb to the 5' RACE reads, yields one record per CDR3 protein. The sample yields 750,000 to 850,000 distinct CDR3 sequences, about 25% seen once. The sample was also reused in another study, on T cells of mothers and their children.

Sequencing was done on a sample of blood. These receptors originate from a boy under 18 in good health. CDR3s include the opening cysteine and the closing phenylalanine or tryptophan. A D gene is named only where the DNA matches it firmly. The size field is filled for only some rows; it gives once, few, many or a size class.

cdr3_length clone_size j_call d_call v_call cdr3_aa cdr3_nt
15 few TRBJ1-2 . TRBV7-2 CASSSGIPANYGYTF TGTGCCAGCAGCTCCGGGATCCCAGCTAACTATGGCTACACCTTC
15 few TRBJ1-5 . TRBV20-1 CSARISGSSTDTQHF TGCAGTGCTAGAATCAGCGGGAGTAGCACAGATACGCAGCATTTT
13 few TRBJ2-7 . TRBV4-3 CASSQGRSHEQYF TGCGCCAGCAGCCAAGGGCGAAGTCACGAGCAGTACTTC
14 few TRBJ1-6 . TRBV7-3 CASSLGGVQSPLHF TGTGCCAGCAGCCTGGGAGGGGTGCAATCACCCCTCCACTTT
12 few TRBJ1-2 . TRBV28 CASSPAPVDYTF TGTGCCAGCAGTCCCGCGCCGGTTGACTACACCTTC
15 . TRBJ1-2 TRBD1 TRBV27 CASSDRTGKDYGYTF TGTGCCAGCAGTGACCGGACAGGGAAAGACTATGGCTACACCTTC
12 . TRBJ1-2 . TRBV28 CASRHTGYGYTF TGTGCCAGCAGACACACAGGCTACGGCTACACCTTC
17 few TRBJ2-1 TRBD1 TRBV11-2 CASSSTHRDRGGNEQLF TGTGCCAGCAGCTCCACCCACCGGGACAGGGGGGGAAATGAGCAGCTCTTC
12 . TRBJ2-5 TRBD1 TRBV29-1 CSVTGAAETQYF TGCAGCGTAACAGGGGCTGCAGAGACCCAGTACTTC
13 few TRBJ2-5 . TRBV2 CASSEWETETQYF TGTGCCAGCAGTGAATGGGAAACAGAGACCCAGTACTTC
13 few TRBJ2-4 TRBD1 TRBV14 CASSQRQGNIQYF TGTGCCAGCAGCCAGAGACAGGGGAACATTCAGTACTTC
13 few TRBJ2-5 TRBD1 TRBV28 CASSWTGVETQYF TGTGCCAGCAGTTGGACAGGGGTTGAGACCCAGTACTTC
16 few TRBJ2-2 . TRBV5-1 CASSVIQGSNTGELFF TGCGCCAGCAGCGTAATACAGGGTTCTAACACCGGGGAGCTGTTTTTT
14 . TRBJ2-2 . TRBV6-5 CASSYGQNTRELFF TGTGCCAGCAGTTACGGCCAGAACACCCGGGAGCTGTTTTTT
16 few TRBJ2-3 . TRBV4-3 CASSLRWGISTDTQYF TGCGCCAGCAGCCTCAGATGGGGAATTAGCACAGATACGCAGTATTTT
14 . TRBJ2-5 TRBD1 TRBV5-6 CASSAMTGVETQYF TGTGCCAGCAGCGCTATGACAGGGGTGGAGACTCAGTACTTC
13 . TRBJ2-3 . TRBV9 CASSVGGQDTQCF TGTGCCAGCAGCGTGGGGGGGCAAGATACGCAGTGTTTT
11 . TRBJ1-1 . TRBV20-1 CSRRGNTEAFF TGCAGTCGCAGGGGGAACACTGAAGCTTTCTTT
13 few TRBJ2-7 TRBD1 TRBV29-1 CSVRGLAPYEQYF TGCAGCGTTAGGGGGCTAGCCCCCTACGAGCAGTACTTC
16 many TRBJ1-5 TRBD1 TRBV24-1 CATSDSYRGQDQPQHF TGTGCCACCAGTGATTCTTACAGGGGGCAGGATCAGCCCCAGCATTTT
14 few TRBJ2-7 . TRBV24-1 CATSDPVRGYEQYF TGTGCCACCAGTGACCCCGTTAGGGGATACGAGCAGTACTTC
12 few TRBJ1-6 . TRBV7-8 CASSYRNSPLHF TGTGCCAGCAGCTACAGGAATTCACCCCTCCACTTT
13 . TRBJ2-1 TRBD1 TRBV6-6 CASSDDRVMEQFF TGTGCCAGCAGTGACGACAGGGTGATGGAGCAGTTCTTC
13 few TRBJ2-5 . TRBV12-3/TRBV12-4 CASSFIRGETQYF TGTGCCAGCAGTTTTATACGAGGGGAGACCCAGTACTTC
17 . TRBJ1-2 . TRBV7-9 CASSPNILSGTAYGYTF TGTGCCAGCAGCCCCAACATTCTTTCCGGCACTGCCTATGGCTACACCTTC
14 . TRBJ1-6 TRBD1 TRBV20-1 CSAQGLGTNSPLHF TGCAGTGCACAGGGGCTGGGGACAAATTCACCCCTCCACTTT
14 few TRBJ2-7 . TRBV5-6 CASSLRGLFYEQYF TGTGCCAGCAGCTTGCGGGGCCTTTTCTACGAGCAGTACTTC
13 few TRBJ1-2 . TRBV9 CASSVAGGNGYTF TGTGCCAGCAGCGTAGCTGGGGGAAATGGCTACACCTTC
16 . TRBJ2-2 TRBD2 TRBV19 CASSIGVSGNFGELFF TGTGCCAGTAGTATAGGGGTTAGCGGGAATTTCGGGGAGCTGTTTTTT
14 few TRBJ2-1 . TRBV29-1 CSVQGGLGGNEQFF TGCAGCGTTCAGGGGGGCCTGGGGGGCAATGAGCAGTTCTTC
17 . TRBJ2-3 TRBD2 TRBV6-5 CASSYTPSGGFTDTQYF TGTGCCAGCAGTTACACCCCTAGCGGGGGGTTCACAGATACGCAGTATTTT
14 . TRBJ2-1 . TRBV15 CATRGGGAYNEQFF TGTGCCACCAGGGGCGGGGGCGCCTACAATGAGCAGTTCTTC
14 few TRBJ1-1 . TRBV7-2 CASSPDLENTEAFF TGTGCCAGCAGCCCGGACCTCGAGAACACTGAAGCTTTCTTT
16 few TRBJ2-6 . TRBV7-2 CASSSTRNSGANVLTF TGTGCCAGCAGCTCCACACGGAACTCTGGGGCCAACGTCCTGACTTTC
13 . TRBJ2-5 . TRBV29-1 CSVEFVGEETQYF TGCAGCGTTGAATTTGTGGGGGAAGAGACCCAGTACTTC
14 few TRBJ2-7 TRBD1 TRBV29-1 CSANLQGTPYEQYF TGCAGCGCCAACCTACAGGGGACCCCCTACGAGCAGTACTTC
12 . TRBJ2-1 TRBD2 TRBV20-1 CSASWGGSEQFF TGCAGTGCCAGCTGGGGGGGATCTGAGCAGTTCTTC
13 . TRBJ1-4 . TRBV20-1 CSATKAANEKLFF TGCAGTGCAACTAAAGCAGCTAATGAAAAACTGTTTTTT
14 . TRBJ2-1 TRBD2 TRBV5-1 CASSPREGSGEQFF TGCGCCAGCAGCCCCCGGGAGGGGTCGGGGGAGCAGTTCTTC
14 few TRBJ2-5 . TRBV7-9 CASSLGFGMDTQYF TGTGCCAGCAGCCTGGGTTTCGGGATGGACACCCAGTACTTC
17 few TRBJ2-3 TRBD2 TRBV7-8 CASSFYLAGGQTDTQYF TGTGCCAGCAGCTTCTACCTAGCGGGGGGGCAGACAGATACGCAGTATTTT
15 few TRBJ2-7 . TRBV7-9 CASSSYEAGDYEQYF TGTGCCAGCAGCTCCTATGAGGCAGGGGACTACGAGCAGTACTTC
14 . TRBJ2-3 . TRBV5-5 CASSPRFTGDTQYF TGTGCCAGCAGCCCTCGATTTACTGGGGATACGCAGTATTTT
14 . TRBJ2-5 TRBD1 TRBV12-3/TRBV12-4 CASSRDSPKETQYF TGTGCCAGCAGCCGGGACAGCCCAAAAGAGACCCAGTACTTC